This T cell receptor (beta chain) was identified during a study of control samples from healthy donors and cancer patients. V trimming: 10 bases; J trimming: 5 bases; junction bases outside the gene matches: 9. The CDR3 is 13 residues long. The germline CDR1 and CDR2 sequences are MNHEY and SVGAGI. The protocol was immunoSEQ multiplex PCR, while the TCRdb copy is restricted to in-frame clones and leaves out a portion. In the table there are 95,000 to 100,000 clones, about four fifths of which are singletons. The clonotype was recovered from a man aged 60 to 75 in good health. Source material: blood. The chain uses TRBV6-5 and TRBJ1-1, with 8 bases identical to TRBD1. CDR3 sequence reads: CATIGQGRTEAFF. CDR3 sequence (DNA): TGTGCCACGATAGGACAGGGAAGGACTGAAGCTTTCTTT.